This TCR beta chain was sequenced for a study of blood T cell repertoires in COVID-19. Study information: Samples taken during acute and convalescent COVID-19 were collected in the United States, Italy and Spain. T cells, B-cell-depleted T cells, or PBMCs provided the cDNA or gDNA that served as material.

With V trimmed by 6 bases and J by 1 base, 5 bases remained unmatched. The CDR3 totals 17 residues. CDR1 and CDR2 from the germline V gene are LGHDT and YNNKEL (reference sequence). The count of this clone is one. Sequenced by immunoSEQ multiplex PCR; TCRdb stores in-frame clones only, minus some. Here the sample spans roughly 150,000 clones, approximately 83% being singletons. The chain carries TRBV3-1 (or the pseudogene TRBV3-2) and TRBJ2-2, with 13 bases lining up with TRBD2. The sample taken for sequencing was peripheral blood. The clonotype comes from a man between 65 and 85 years old who had recovered from COVID-19. CDR3 nucleotide sequence: TGTGCCAGCAGACGGACTAGCGGGAGTGGGAACACCGGGGAGCTGTTTTTT. Residues: CASRRTSGSGNTGELFF.